The T cell receptor beta chain described here comes from a study of cytomegalovirus exposure and HLA in healthy donors. Whole-study findings and limits: Generally TCR sequences proved uncommon, though certain public TCRs appeared in numerous donors. In vitro data verified a few CMV-associated chains as specific for CMV antigens. High sensitivity and specificity were reportedly achieved when the classifier diagnosed cytomegalovirus status.

The donors were members of the roughly 120-subject validation cohort (separate from the approximately 670-subject first cohort). As to this clone: Its antigen is not known.

The protocol was immunoSEQ multiplex PCR, while the TCRdb copy is restricted to in-frame clones and leaves out a portion. The data hold 250,000 to 300,000 clones, with 80% to 90% observed a single time. Germline V CDR1 and CDR2: MNHEY, SVGAGI. The CDR3 runs 15 residues. Trimming cost V 6 bases and J 1 base; bases outside gene matches: 8. Source material: PBMCs. The sequence derives from a woman aged 18-35 years in good health and CMV-seronegative. The chain uses TRBV6-5 and TRBJ2-5, with 7 positions matching TRBD1. The CDR3 bases are TGTGCCAGCAGCCTAATTACAGGGGCCCAAGAGACCCAGTACTTC. Protein product: CASSLITGAQETQYF.